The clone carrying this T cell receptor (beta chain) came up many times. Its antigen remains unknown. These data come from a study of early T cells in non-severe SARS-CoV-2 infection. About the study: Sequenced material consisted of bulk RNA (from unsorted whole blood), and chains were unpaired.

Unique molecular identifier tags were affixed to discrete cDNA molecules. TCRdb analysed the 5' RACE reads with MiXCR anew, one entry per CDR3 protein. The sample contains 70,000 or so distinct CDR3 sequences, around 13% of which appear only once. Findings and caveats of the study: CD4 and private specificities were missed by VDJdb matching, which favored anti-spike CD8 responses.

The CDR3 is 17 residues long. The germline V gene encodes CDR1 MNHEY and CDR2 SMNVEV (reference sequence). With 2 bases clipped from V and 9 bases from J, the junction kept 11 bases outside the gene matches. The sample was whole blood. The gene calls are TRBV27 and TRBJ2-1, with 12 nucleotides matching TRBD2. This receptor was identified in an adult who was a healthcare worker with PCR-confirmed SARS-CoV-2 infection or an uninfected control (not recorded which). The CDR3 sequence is CASSLPGASGRAGEQFF. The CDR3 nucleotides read TGTGCCAGCAGTTTACCCGGTGCTAGCGGGAGGGCCGGTGAGCAGTTCTTC.